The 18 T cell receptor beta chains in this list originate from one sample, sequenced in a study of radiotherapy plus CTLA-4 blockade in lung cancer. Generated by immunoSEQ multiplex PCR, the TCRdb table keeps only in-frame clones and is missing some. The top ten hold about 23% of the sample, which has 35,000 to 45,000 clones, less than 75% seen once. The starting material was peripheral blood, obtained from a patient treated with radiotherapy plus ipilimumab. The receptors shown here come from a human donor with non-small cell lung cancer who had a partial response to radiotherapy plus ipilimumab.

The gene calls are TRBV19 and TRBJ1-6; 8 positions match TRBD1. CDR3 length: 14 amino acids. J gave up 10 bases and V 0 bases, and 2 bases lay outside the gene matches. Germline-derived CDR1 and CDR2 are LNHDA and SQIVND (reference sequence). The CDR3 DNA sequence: TGTGCCAGTAGTATAGACAGGGGGCAATCACCCCTCCACTTT. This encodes CASSIDRGQSPLHF.

The chain's CDR3 is CAISTGTSGYNEQFF. CDR3 sequence (DNA): TGTGCCATCAGTACCGGGACTAGCGGATACAATGAGCAGTTCTTC. This chain connects TRBV10-3 to TRBJ2-1; 11 positions match TRBD2. From germline, CDR1 is ENHRY and CDR2 SYGVKD. J gave up 4 bases and V 5 bases, and 4 bases lay outside the gene matches. This CDR3 is built from 15 residues.

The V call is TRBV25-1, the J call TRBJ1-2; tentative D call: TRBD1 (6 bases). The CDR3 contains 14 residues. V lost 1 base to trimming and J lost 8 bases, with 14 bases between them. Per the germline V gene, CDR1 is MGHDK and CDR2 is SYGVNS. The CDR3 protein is CASSESLRGRGYTF. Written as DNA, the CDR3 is TGTGCCAGCAGTGAATCCCTCAGGGGAAGGGGCTACACCTTC.

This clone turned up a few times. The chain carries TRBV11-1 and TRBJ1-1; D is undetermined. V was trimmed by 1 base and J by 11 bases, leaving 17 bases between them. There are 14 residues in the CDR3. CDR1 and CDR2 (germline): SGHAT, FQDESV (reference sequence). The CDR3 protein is CASSLESTGYGAFF. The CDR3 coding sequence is TGTGCCAGCAGCTTAGAATCAACGGGGTATGGGGCTTTCTTT. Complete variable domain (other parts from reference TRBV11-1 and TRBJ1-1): EAEVAQSPRYKITEKSQAVAFWCDPISGHATLYWYRQILGQGPELLVQFQDESVVDDSQLPKDRFSAERLKGVDSTLKIQPAELGDSAMYLCASSLESTGYGAFFGQGTRLTVV.

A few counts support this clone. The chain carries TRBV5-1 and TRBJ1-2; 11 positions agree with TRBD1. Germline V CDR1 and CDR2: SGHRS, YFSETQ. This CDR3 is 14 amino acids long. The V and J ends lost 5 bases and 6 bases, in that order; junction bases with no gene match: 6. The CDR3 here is CASRFGTGGDGYTF. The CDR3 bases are TGCGCCAGCAGGTTCGGGACAGGGGGGGATGGCTACACCTTC. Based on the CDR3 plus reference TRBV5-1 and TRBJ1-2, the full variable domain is KAGVTQTPRYLIKTRGQQVTLSCSPISGHRSVSWYQQTPGQGLQFLFEYFSETQRNKGNFPGRFSGRQFSNSRSEMNVSTLELGDSALYLCASRFGTGGDGYTFGSGTRLTVV.

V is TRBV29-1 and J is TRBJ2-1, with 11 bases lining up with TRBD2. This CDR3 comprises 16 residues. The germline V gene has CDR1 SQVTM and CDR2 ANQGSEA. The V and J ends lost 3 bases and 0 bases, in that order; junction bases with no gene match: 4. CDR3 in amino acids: CSVDLGLAGSYNEQFF. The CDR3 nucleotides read TGCAGCGTTGACTTAGGACTAGCGGGCTCCTACAATGAGCAGTTCTTC.

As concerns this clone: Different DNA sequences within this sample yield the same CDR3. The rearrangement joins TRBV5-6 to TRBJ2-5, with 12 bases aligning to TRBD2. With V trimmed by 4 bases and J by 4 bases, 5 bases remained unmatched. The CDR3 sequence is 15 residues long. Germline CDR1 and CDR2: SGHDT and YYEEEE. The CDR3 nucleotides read TGTGCCAGCAGCCTACTAGCGGGGGGAAGAGAGACCCAGTACTTC. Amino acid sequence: CASSLLAGGRETQYF.

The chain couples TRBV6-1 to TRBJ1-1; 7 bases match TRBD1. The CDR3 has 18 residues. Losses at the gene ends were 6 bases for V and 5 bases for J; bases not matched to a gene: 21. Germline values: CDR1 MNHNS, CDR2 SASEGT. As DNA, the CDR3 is TGTGCCAGCAGGGAAATTCAGGGGGTGAGTGTCGGTGGGACTGAAGCTTTCTTT. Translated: CASREIQGVSVGGTEAFF.

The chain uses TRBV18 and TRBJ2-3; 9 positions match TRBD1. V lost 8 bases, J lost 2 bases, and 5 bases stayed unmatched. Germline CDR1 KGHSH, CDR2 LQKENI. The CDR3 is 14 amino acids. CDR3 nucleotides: TGTGCCAGCACCGGACAGGGGCACACAGATACGCAGTATTTT. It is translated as CASTGQGHTDTQYF.

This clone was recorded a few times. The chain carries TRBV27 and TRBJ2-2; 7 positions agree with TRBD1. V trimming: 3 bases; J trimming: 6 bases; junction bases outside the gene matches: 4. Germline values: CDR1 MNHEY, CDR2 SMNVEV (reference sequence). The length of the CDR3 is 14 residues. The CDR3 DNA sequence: TGTGCCAGCAGTTTCACTCAGGGGGCCGGGGAGCTGTTTTTT. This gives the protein CASSFTQGAGELFF.

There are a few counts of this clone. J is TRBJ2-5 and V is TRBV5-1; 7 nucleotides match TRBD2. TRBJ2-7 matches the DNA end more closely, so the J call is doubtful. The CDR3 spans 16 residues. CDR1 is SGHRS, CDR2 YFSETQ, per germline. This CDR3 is CASSFGGSAYNNEQYF. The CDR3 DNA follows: TGCGCCAGCAGCTTTGGCGGGAGCGCTTATAACAACGAGCAGTACTTC.

The DNA of the CDR3 is TGTGCCAGCAGTGTGCAGGAACGCAATGAGCAGTTCTTC. This encodes CASSVQERNEQFF. V is TRBV2 and J is TRBJ2-1; D gene unclear. Trimming took 4 bases from V and 6 from J, leaving 10 bases between them. Germline assignment: CDR1 SNHLY and CDR2 FYNNEI. This CDR3 comprises 13 residues.

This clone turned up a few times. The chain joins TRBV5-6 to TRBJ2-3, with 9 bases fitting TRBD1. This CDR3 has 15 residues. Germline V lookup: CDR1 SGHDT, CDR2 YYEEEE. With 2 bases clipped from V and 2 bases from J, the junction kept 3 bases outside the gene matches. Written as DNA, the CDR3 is TGTGCCAGCAGCTTCCGGGACAGGGCCACAGATACGCAGTATTTT. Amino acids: CASSFRDRATDTQYF. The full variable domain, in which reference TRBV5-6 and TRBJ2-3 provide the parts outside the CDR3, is DAGVTQSPTHLIKTRGQQVTLRCSPKSGHDTVSWYQQALGQGPQFIFQYYEEEERQRGNFPDRFSGHQFPNYSSELNVNALLLGDSALYLCASSFRDRATDTQYFGPGTRLTVL.

The CDR3 DNA reads as TGTGCCAGTAGGACGAATCAGCCAGGGAGGACTGAAGCTTTCTTT. Translated: CASRTNQPGRTEAFF. This chain uses TRBV19 with TRBJ1-1, with D possibly being TRBD1 (5 bases). Germline V gene data show CDR1 as LNHDA and CDR2 as SQIVND (reference sequence). CDR3 length equals 15 residues. Trimming left V 6 bases short and J 5 bases short, with 19 bases between. Full variable domain (rest looked up from reference TRBV19 and TRBJ1-1): DGGITQSPKYLFRKEGQNVTLSCEQNLNHDAMYWYRQDPGQGLRLIYYSQIVNDFQKGDIAEGYSVSREKKESFPLTVTSAQKNPTAFYLCASRTNQPGRTEAFFGQGTRLTVV.

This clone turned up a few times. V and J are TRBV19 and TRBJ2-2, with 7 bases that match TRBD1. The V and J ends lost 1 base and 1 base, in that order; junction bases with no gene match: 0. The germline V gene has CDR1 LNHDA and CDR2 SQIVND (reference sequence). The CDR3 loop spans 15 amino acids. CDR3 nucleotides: TGTGCCAGTAGTATAGGGACAGGGAACACCGGGGAGCTGTTTTTT. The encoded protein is CASSIGTGNTGELFF.

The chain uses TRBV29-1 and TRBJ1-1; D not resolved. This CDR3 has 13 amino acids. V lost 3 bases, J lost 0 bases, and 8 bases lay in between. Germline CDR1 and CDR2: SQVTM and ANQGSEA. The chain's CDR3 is CSVDRSMNTEAFF. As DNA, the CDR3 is TGCAGCGTTGACCGGAGTATGAACACTGAAGCTTTCTTT.

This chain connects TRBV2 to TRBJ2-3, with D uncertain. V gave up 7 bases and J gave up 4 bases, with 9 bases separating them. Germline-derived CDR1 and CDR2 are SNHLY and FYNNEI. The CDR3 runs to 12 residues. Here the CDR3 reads CASTTAADTQYF. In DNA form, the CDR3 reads TGTGCCAGCACTACTGCCGCAGATACGCAGTATTTT.

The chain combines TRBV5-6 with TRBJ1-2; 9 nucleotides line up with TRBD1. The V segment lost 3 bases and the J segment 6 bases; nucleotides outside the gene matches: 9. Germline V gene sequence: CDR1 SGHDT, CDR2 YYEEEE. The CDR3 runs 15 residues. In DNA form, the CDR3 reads TGTGCCAGCAGCTCTACAGGGGGCGCCGTGGATGGCTACACCTTC. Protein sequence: CASSSTGGAVDGYTF.